This T cell receptor beta chain comes out of a study of T cells in localized non-small cell lung cancer. The protocol was immunoSEQ multiplex PCR, while the TCRdb copy is restricted to in-frame clones and leaves out a portion. Of 28,000 or so clones listed, roughly 90% are singletons. The sequence was obtained from a female donor of 60 years or more with stage II squamous cell lung carcinoma. The specimen comprised peripheral blood, sampled before any cancer treatment.

The CDR3: CATSRDRAPGNTIYF. Written as DNA, the CDR3 is TGTGCCACCAGCAGAGATCGCGCCCCTGGAAACACCATATATTTT. The rearrangement joins TRBV15 to TRBJ1-3; D is unresolved. V was clipped by 0 bases and J by 2 bases, with 8 bases between them. CDR3 length: 15 amino acids. Looked up from germline, CDR1 is LNHNV and CDR2 is YYDKDF (reference sequence).